This passage covers 14 T cell receptor beta chains from one sample sequenced in a study of blood T cell repertoires in COVID-19 (dated by TCRdb to 2020 to 2021). The library was produced with the immunoSEQ multiplex PCR assay. The clones in this table, taken by TCRdb from immuneACCESS, are in-frame only. Not every clone is retained; where verified, under half of the shortfall comes from an unresolved V gene, and the cause of the rest is unknown. The sample records around 280,000 clones, about 86% of which are singletons. The top ten constitute around 2.1% of the sample. What was sequenced was peripheral blood. The origin of the receptors is a woman aged 25-40 years who had recovered from COVID-19.

V and J are TRBV9 and TRBJ2-2; 8 bases fit TRBD2. The CDR3 length is 15 residues. V lost 6 bases to trimming and J lost 0 bases; unmatched junction nucleotides: 4. Germline V gene lookup returns CDR1 SGDLS and CDR2 YYNGEE. CDR3 protein: CASNKGLANTGELFF. DNA of the CDR3: TGTGCCAGCAATAAGGGACTAGCGAACACCGGGGAGCTGTTTTTT. The full variable domain, rest sourced from reference TRBV9 and TRBJ2-2, is DSGVTQTPKHLITATGQRVTLRCSPRSGDLSVYWYQQSLDQGLQFLIQYYNGEERAKGNILERFSAQQFPDLHSELNLSSLELGDSALYFCASNKGLANTGELFFGEGSRLTVL.

The chain combines TRBV5-8 with TRBJ2-5; D possibly corresponds to TRBD2 (6 bases). Germline CDR1 is SGHTS and CDR2 is YDEGEE. The CDR3 runs to 11 residues. Trimming removed 4 bases at V and 5 bases at J, with 6 bases between. The CDR3 sequence is CASSLAETQYF. In DNA form, the CDR3 reads TGTGCCAGCAGCCTAGCGGAGACCCAGTACTTC.

The J gene is TRBJ2-1, the V gene TRBV7-3, with 9 bases fitting TRBD2. The CDR3 runs to 14 residues. Germline V gene data show CDR1 as SGHTA and CDR2 as FQGTGA. Trimming took 5 bases from V and 9 from J; bases not matched to a gene: 8. CDR3 loop: CASSNIAGAGEQFF. CDR3 nucleotides: TGTGCCAGCAGCAACATAGCGGGAGCGGGTGAGCAGTTCTTC.

This clone was seen a single time. This sequence joins TRBV19 and TRBJ2-5; weak D call: TRBD2 (5 bases). Germline V gene data show CDR1 as LNHDA and CDR2 as SQIVND (reference sequence). Trimming removed 5 bases from V and 4 bases from J, with 5 bases in between. CDR3 length: 11 residues. CDR3 amino acids: CASSGGETQYF. The CDR3 DNA sequence: TGTGCCAGTAGTGGAGGAGAGACCCAGTACTTC.

The chain employs TRBV7-9 and TRBJ1-2; TRBD1 is a possible D gene (5 bases). This CDR3 contains 16 residues. Trimming removed 3 bases at V and 6 bases at J, with 20 bases between. Germline V gene lookup returns CDR1 SEHNR and CDR2 FQNEAQ (reference sequence). CDR3 DNA sequence: TGTGCCAGCAGCTTCTTATCACAGGCCCGCCCTCATGGCTACACCTTC. Translated, it gives CASSFLSQARPHGYTF.

There are a few counts of this clone. V is TRBV15 and J is TRBJ1-3; 7 nucleotides align to TRBD1. Germline CDR1 and CDR2: LNHNV and YYDKDF (reference sequence). CDR3 length: 18 amino acids. After removal of 0 bases from V and 0 bases from J, the junction contained 8 bases not matched to a gene. Here the CDR3 reads CATSRDLTAGGSGNTIYF. CDR3 bases: TGTGCCACCAGCAGAGATCTGACGGCAGGGGGCTCTGGAAACACCATATATTTT.

This chain joins TRBV7-2 and TRBJ2-3, with a weak D call TRBD2 (5 bases). Germline lookup yields CDR1 SGHTA and CDR2 FQGNSA. This CDR3 has 16 amino acids. V was trimmed by 2 bases and J by 1 base, leaving 13 bases between them. CDR3 bases: TGTGCCAGCAGCTTATATATGGGAGCGGGCACAGATACGCAGTATTTT. This sequence encodes CASSLYMGAGTDTQYF.

This sequence joins TRBV12-5 and TRBJ2-7, with 8 bases fitting TRBD1. This CDR3 spans 14 amino acids. V lost 4 bases and J lost 3; bases outside the gene matches: 5. Germline CDR1 and CDR2: LGHNT and FRNRAP. The CDR3 here is CASGYQGANYEQYF. CDR3 sequence (DNA): TGTGCTAGTGGTTACCAGGGGGCGAACTACGAGCAGTACTTC. Using reference TRBV12-5 and TRBJ2-7 for the parts outside the CDR3, the full variable domain is DARVTQTPRHKVTEMGQEVTMRCQPILGHNTVFWYRQTMMQGLELLAYFRNRAPLDDSGMPKDRFSAEMPDATLATLKIQPSEPRDSAVYFCASGYQGANYEQYFGPGTRLTVT.

V usage is TRBV6-1 and J usage is TRBJ1-4; 7 bases are shared with TRBD1. V gave up 0 bases and J gave up 6 bases; unmatched junction bases: 10. CDR1 is MNHNS and CDR2 is SASEGT in the germline V gene. The CDR3 extends over 17 amino acids. CDR3 region: CASSEAAGGTNYEKLFF. The CDR3 nucleotides are TGTGCCAGCAGTGAAGCAGCAGGGGGGACCAACTATGAAAAACTGTTTTTT.

This clone turned up a few times. The rearrangement joins TRBV4-1 to TRBJ1-1, with a possible D match to TRBD1 (6 bases). The germline gives CDR1 MGHRA, CDR2 YSYEKL. V shed 0 bases and J shed 7 bases, with 9 bases lying between them. This CDR3 is built from 13 residues. Here the CDR3 DNA reads TGCGCCAGCAGCCAAGATAAAGGGGGTGAAGCTTTCTTT. It is translated as CASSQDKGGEAFF.

V and J are TRBV30 and TRBJ2-2, with TRBD2 matching over 12 bases. The J segment lost 6 bases and the V segment lost 4 bases, leaving 9 bases of the junction unmatched. Germline CDR1 is GTSNPN and CDR2 is SVGIG (reference sequence). The CDR3 is 16 residues long. The CDR3 DNA follows: TGTGCCTGGAAGTCTAGCGGGGGGGCCTATCCCGGGGAGCTGTTTTTT. Its translation is CAWKSSGGAYPGELFF.

J is TRBJ1-6 and V is TRBV27; 8 bases map to TRBD1. CDR3 size: 19 residues. Germline V gives CDR1 MNHEY, CDR2 SMNVEV (reference sequence). J was trimmed by 7 bases and V by 3 bases; bases with no gene match: 17. CDR3 nucleotide sequence: TGTGCCAGCAGTTTCTATACAGGGGGTATCTCTGGCCTAAATTCACCCCTCCACTTT. As protein: CASSFYTGGISGLNSPLHF.

This chain joins TRBV11-3 and TRBJ2-1; TRBD1 might be the D (6 bases). Germline lookup yields CDR1 SGHNT and CDR2 YENEEA. The CDR3 extends over 12 amino acids. Trimming shortened V by 5 bases and J by 7 bases, and 9 bases separated the two germline ends. CDR3 sequence: CASSLGTNEQFF. Here the CDR3 DNA reads TGTGCCAGCAGCCTCGGGACAAATGAGCAGTTCTTC.

The chain carries TRBV3-1 (or the pseudogene TRBV3-2) and TRBJ2-1, with D perhaps matching TRBD2 (7 bases). The ends were cut back, 0 bases at V and 6 bases at J, with 9 bases in the middle. Germline V CDR1 and CDR2: LGHDT, YNNKEL (reference sequence). This CDR3 region has 14 residues. The CDR3 DNA reads as TGTGCCAGCAGCCAAGAAGGGGGGGTCAATGAGCAGTTCTTC. Its protein product is CASSQEGGVNEQFF.